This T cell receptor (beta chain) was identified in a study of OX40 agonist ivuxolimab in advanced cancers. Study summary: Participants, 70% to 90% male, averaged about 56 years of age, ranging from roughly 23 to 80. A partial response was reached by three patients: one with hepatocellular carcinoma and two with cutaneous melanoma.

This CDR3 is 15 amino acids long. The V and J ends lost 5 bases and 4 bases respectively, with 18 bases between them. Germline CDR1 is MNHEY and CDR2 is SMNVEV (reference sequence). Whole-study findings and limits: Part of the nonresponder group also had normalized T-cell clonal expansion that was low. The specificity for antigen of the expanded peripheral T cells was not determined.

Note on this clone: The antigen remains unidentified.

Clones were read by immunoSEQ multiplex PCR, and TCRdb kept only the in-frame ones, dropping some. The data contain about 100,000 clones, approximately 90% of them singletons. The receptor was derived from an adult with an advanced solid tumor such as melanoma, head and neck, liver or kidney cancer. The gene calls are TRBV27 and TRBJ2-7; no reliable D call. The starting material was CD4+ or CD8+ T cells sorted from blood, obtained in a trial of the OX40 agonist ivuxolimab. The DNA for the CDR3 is TGTGCCAGCAGTGCTGACTTTCGTCCAATTTACGAGCAGTACTTC. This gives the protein CASSADFRPIYEQYF.